These T cell receptor beta chains were read from a single sample in a study of OX40 agonist ivuxolimab in advanced cancers. Profiling relied on immunoSEQ multiplex PCR, and the TCRdb table lists in-frame clones only, not all of them. This table has roughly 65,000 clones, around four fifths appearing once. The starting material was CD4+ or CD8+ T cells sorted from blood, obtained in a trial of the OX40 agonist ivuxolimab. These receptors came from an adult with an advanced solid tumor such as melanoma, head and neck, liver or kidney cancer. CDR3s include the opening cysteine and the closing phenylalanine or tryptophan. A D gene is named only where the DNA matches it firmly. A clone size is listed for some rows: how often the clone was seen (once, few, many), or a class if it is expanded.

j_call v_call d_call clone_size cdr3_nt cdr3_aa
TRBJ1-1 TRBV13 - - TGTGCCAGCAGTGGGATGAACACTGAAGCTTTCTTT CASSGMNTEAFF
TRBJ1-1 TRBV19 TRBD1 - TGTGCCAGTAGTTCGGACTGGACAGGCACTGAAGCTTTCTTT CASSSDWTGTEAFF
TRBJ2-1 TRBV6-6 - - TGTGCCAGCACTATCCCAGGTGGGAATGAGCAGTTCTTC CASTIPGGNEQFF
TRBJ1-4 TRBV11-2 - - TGTGCCAGCAGCTTAGAAAATAATGAAAAACTGTTTTTT CASSLENNEKLFF
TRBJ2-6 TRBV7-3 - - TGTGCCAGCAGCTTCGACGCCGGAGCCAACGTCCTGACTTTC CASSFDAGANVLTF
TRBJ2-5 TRBV5-1 TRBD2 few TGCGCCACCGCGACTAGCGGGACGCAAGAGACCCAGTACTTC CATATSGTQETQYF
TRBJ2-7 TRBV7-9 - - TGTGCCAGCAGCCCCCACTACGAGCAGTACTTC CASSPHYEQYF
TRBJ2-5 TRBV28 TRBD1 once TGTGCCAGTGGACAGGGTGGGGAGACCCAGTACTTC CASGQGGETQYF
TRBJ1-2 TRBV19 - few TGTGCCAGTAGTATACGGGACTATGGCTACACCTTC CASSIRDYGYTF
TRBJ2-2 TRBV27 TRBD2 - TGTGCCAGCAGTTCCCCCGGACTAGCGGGAGGCCCAGGGGAGCTGTTTTTT CASSSPGLAGGPGELFF
TRBJ1-5 TRBV28 - - TGTGCCAGCGTACCATCGCCTGCGAGCAATCAGCCCCAGCATTTT CASVPSPASNQPQHF
TRBJ1-1 TRBV11-3 - - TGTGCCAGCAGCCTGCTTGCGAACACTGAAGCTTTCTTT CASSLLANTEAFF
TRBJ2-7 TRBV6-6 - - TGTGCCAGCACCCTACTAGTTCACTACGAGCAGTACTTC CASTLLVHYEQYF
TRBJ2-2 TRBV18 - once TGTGCCAGCTCACAGTCCGGGGCCGTCCTTCCCTCCACCGGGGAGCTGTTTTTT CASSQSGAVLPSTGELFF
TRBJ1-4 TRBV5-5 - - TGTGCCAGCAGCCCCGGACAAGGTCAGAATGAAAAACTGTTTTTT CASSPGQGQNEKLFF
TRBJ1-5 TRBV30 - once TGTGCCTGGAGTGTCGGTCTCAGCCCCCAGCATTTT CAWSVGLSPQHF
TRBJ2-7 TRBV6-6 - - TGTGCCAGCAGCCTCCTGGGGGGGGCGGGTATCTACGAGCAGTACTTC CASSLLGGAGIYEQYF
TRBJ2-7 TRBV11-3 - once TGTGCCAGCAGCTTAGACCAGGGCGAGCAGTACTTC CASSLDQGEQYF